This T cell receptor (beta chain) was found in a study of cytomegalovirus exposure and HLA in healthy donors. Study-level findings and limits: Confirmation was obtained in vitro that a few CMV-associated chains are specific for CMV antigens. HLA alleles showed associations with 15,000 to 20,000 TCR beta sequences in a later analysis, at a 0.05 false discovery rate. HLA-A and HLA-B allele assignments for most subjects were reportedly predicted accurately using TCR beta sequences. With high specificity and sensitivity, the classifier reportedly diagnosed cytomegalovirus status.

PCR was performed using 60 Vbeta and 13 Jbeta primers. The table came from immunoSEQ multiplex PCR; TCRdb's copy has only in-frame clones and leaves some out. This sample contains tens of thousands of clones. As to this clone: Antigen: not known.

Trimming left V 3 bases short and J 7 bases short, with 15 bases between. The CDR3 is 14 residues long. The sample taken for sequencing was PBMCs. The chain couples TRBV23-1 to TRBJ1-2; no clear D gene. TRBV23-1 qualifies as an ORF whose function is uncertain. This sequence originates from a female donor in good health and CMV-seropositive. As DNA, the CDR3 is TGCGCCAGCAGTCACTCTTGTTGGCCACCTGGCTACACCTTC. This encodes CASSHSCWPPGYTF.